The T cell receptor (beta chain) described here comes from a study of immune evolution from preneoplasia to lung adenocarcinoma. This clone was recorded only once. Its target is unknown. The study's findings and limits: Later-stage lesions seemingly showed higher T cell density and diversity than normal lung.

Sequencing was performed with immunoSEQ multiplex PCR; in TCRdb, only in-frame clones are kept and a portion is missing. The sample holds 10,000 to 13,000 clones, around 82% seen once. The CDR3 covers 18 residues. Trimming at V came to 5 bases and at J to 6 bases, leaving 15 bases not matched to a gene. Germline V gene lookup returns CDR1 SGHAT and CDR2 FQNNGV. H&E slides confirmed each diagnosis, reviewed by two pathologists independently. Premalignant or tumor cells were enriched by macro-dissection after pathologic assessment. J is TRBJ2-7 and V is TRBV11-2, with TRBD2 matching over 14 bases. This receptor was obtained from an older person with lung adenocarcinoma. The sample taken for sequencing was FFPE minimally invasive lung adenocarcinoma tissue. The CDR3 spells CASSPSTSGRAARGEQYF. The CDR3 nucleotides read TGTGCCAGCAGCCCTTCGACTAGCGGGAGGGCCGCGAGGGGCGAGCAGTACTTC.